This paragraph covers one TCR beta chain sequence. The table lists this clonotype with a few counts. No cognate antigen has been identified for it. No base quality information exists; no much larger clone differs at one position. Trimming costs V 8 bases and J 6 bases, and their ends lie 13 bases apart. CDR1 and CDR2 (SQVTM, ANQGSEA) derive from the germline V gene. Reading from cysteine to phenylalanine, the CDR3 counts 11 amino acids. The entry retains the CDR3 DNA only, 33 bases that are in frame from base 1. These data are taken from a study of human T cells and chemical hapten exposure (dated by TCRdb to the early 2020s). Study-level background: For sensitization, 2% DPC in acetone was applied to a roughly 2 cm by roughly 2 cm area of upper inner arm skin. Blood samples were taken from patients before sensitization (week 0) and then at 2, 6 and about 24 weeks after DPC sensitization. The study tracked peripheral blood TCR repertoire changes in vivo during primary and secondary sensitization to the hapten diphenylcyclopropenone (DPC) in alopecia patients. For TCR sequencing, blood came from 25 to 35 alopecia patients at anywhere from one to four time points (pre-sensitization, 2, 6 and 24 weeks). Patients additionally received weekly therapeutic DPC doses to the scalp throughout the roughly 23-week study period. Alopecia areata with under or over 50% scalp involvement, alopecia totalis and alopecia universalis were represented in the patient cohort, which was mostly female. Patch testing was done on the upper back using Finn chambers containing 0.01% DPC, and results were scored after 6 days according to International Contact Dermatitis Research Group standards. The libraries were sequenced as a pool, and the TCR yield per sample differed mostly because of small variations in library volumes within the pool.

Receptors were amplified or captured by RACE. Reads for this sample came from a NextSeq 500. During library preparation, unique molecular identifiers were attached to individual cDNA molecules so that TCRs could be counted in a quantitative, reproducible way. Each blood RNA sample was used to sequence both TCR alpha and TCR beta chains. In the source study's methods: A median of roughly 99,000 TCRs per sample was observed, with a range of about 20,000 to 750,000. The Decombinator software suite was used to annotate the V, J and CDR3 of the TCR reads. Every sample was subsampled to the same number of TCRs (28,000) for the PS versus PT1 abundance plots. TCRs were defined as expanded if absent before sensitization and observed at least eight times at the 2-week time point. TCRdb took the public reads, trimmed them with fastp at Q25, ran MiXCR for clone calling and kept in-frame beta chains. Entries are consolidated by CDR3 protein sequence, retaining the most common genes and DNA. The V and J calls shown here were made by TCRdb, not taken from the authors' results. Within this sample are roughly 120,000 distinct CDR3 sequences, with about an eighth of them counted one time only. In total, the top ten clones hold 1.4% of the sample.

Here is what the overall study found, with its caveats: After repeated subsampling, changes were observed in the strength of the expansion versus patch-test correlation and in the threshold at which the correlation became significant. DPC sensitization did not change how many TCRs were above 1 in 1000 frequency, and no evidence was found of alterations in global repertoire structure. Because every patient had alopecia, a presumed autoimmune disease, the patients' immune response might differ from that of healthy individuals. Significantly more large CDR3 similarity clusters were formed by expanded TCRs than by pre-sensitization or healthy control sets, consistent with antigen-driven responses. A positive correlation was found between the number of PT1 expanded TCRs and patch test score, with significance reached at thresholds 8, 16 and 32 but not 4.

The label giving this sample's time point can be read as: patch test 1, 2 weeks after DPC sensitization. The sample's treatment or condition label is to be understood as: therapeutic diphenylcyclopropenone sensitization with weekly scalp DPC. At each patch-test visit, blood was drawn before the patch test was applied. Patients were eligible if aged 18 to 70, diagnosed with alopecia and judged suitable for DPC therapy, and pregnant patients were excluded. Total RNA was extracted from unfractionated whole blood that had been collected in Tempus Blood RNA tubes. The material sequenced was whole blood, taken in connection with sensitization to the hapten diphenylcyclopropenone (DPC). The clonotype comes from a woman between 50 and 59 years old with alopecia areata. Some clones in this sample may be carry-over from other donors' samples. The chain is assembled from TRBV29-1 and TRBJ1-2; the D gene cannot be resolved reliably. The CDR3 region has the sequence CSLLLKDGYTF. The sequenced DNA: TGCAGCCTCCTCCTCAAGGATGGCTACACCTTC.